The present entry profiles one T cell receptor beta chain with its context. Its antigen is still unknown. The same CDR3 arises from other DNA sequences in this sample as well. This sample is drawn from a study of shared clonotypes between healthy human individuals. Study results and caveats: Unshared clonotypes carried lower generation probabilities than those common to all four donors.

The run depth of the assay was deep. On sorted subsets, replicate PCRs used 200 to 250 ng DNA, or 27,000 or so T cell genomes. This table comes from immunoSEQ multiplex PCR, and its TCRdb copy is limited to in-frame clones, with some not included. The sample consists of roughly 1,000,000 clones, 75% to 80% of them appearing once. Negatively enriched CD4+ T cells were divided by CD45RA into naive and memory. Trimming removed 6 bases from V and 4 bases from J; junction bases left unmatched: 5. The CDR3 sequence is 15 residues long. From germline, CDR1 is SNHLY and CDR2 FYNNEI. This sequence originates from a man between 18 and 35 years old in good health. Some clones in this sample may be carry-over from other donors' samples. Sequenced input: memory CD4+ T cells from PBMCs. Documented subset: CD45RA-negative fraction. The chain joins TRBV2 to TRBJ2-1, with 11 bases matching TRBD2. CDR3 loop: CASRATSGSYNEQFF. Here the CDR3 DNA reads TGTGCCAGCAGAGCTACTAGCGGGAGTTACAATGAGCAGTTCTTC. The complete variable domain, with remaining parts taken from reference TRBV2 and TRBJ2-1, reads EPEVTQTPSHQVTQMGQEVILRCVPISNHLYFYWYRQILGQKVEFLVSFYNNEISEKSEIFDDQFSVERPDGSNFTLKIRSTKLEDSAMYFCASRATSGSYNEQFFGPGTRLTVL.